The source of this T cell receptor (beta chain) is a study of blood T cell repertoires in COVID-19. Study-level information: Samples taken during acute and convalescent COVID-19 were collected in the United States, Italy and Spain. PBMCs, B-cell-depleted T cells, or T cells provided the cDNA or gDNA that made up the material.

Per germline, CDR1 KGHSH and CDR2 LQKENI. The V segment lost 3 bases and the J segment 3 bases; nucleotides outside the gene matches: 8. The CDR3 runs 15 residues. This clone was counted a few times. Authors' data handling: Reference gene primer amplification yielded estimated nucleated cell counts. Clones were read by immunoSEQ multiplex PCR, and TCRdb kept only the in-frame ones, dropping some. The V and J calls and the clone size are those of that table, but D and trimming were determined from the DNA. The table records about 190,000 clones, roughly four fifths of them present only once. V and J are TRBV18 and TRBJ2-7; 7 bases agree with TRBD1. Sequencing was done on a sample of peripheral blood. This receptor was taken from a woman in her 70s with active or convalescent COVID-19. The CDR3 DNA reads TGTGCCAGCTCACCCTTCGGACAGGCGAACTACGAGCAGTACTTC. Its protein product is CASSPFGQANYEQYF.